The next 24 T cell receptor beta chains were all read from a single sample in a study of T-cell reconstitution after alpha-beta-depleted transplantation in children. Researchers prepared the TCRbeta library using unique molecular identifiers, the study reports. TCRdb used MiXCR to reprocess the PCR reads, holding one entry per CDR3 protein. In the table there are about 220,000 distinct CDR3 sequences, approximately 15% of which are singletons. The sample in question was PBMCs, mostly from graft donor cells, obtained 360 days after TCRalphabeta/CD19-depleted stem cell transplant. The receptors originated from a male patient under 10 years old who had a stem cell transplant for acute lymphoblastic leukemia, so the T cells may come from the graft donor.

Concerning this clonotype itself: Since a much larger clone is just one base distant, this may be a read error. This CDR3 is missing its conserved last phenylalanine or tryptophan, likely due to a read error. The rearrangement joins TRBV20-1 to TRBJ1-4; 7 bases agree with TRBD1. CDR1 is DFQATT and CDR2 is SNEGSKA in the germline V gene (reference sequence). CDR3 length: 13 amino acids. V was clipped by 4 bases and J by 1 base; unmatched bases: 0. The chain's CDR3 is CSANRGTNEKLFV. DNA of the CDR3: TGCAGTGCTAACAGGGGAACTAATGAAAAACTGTTTGTT.

V is TRBV20-1 and J is TRBJ2-5, with TRBD2 matching 12 bases. From germline, CDR1 is DFQATT and CDR2 SNEGSKA (reference sequence). The CDR3 runs 18 residues. With 0 bases clipped from V and 2 bases from J, the junction kept 10 bases outside the gene matches. The CDR3 region has the DNA TGCAGTGCTAGAGAATCAAGGCTAGCGGGGGGGTTACAAGAGACCCAGTACTTC. This gives the protein CSARESRLAGGLQETQYF.

The V call is TRBV6-5, the J call TRBJ1-1; D is possibly TRBD1 (6 bases). This CDR3 is 16 amino acids long. V was cut by 2 bases and J by 2 bases, with 15 bases left in between. The germline V gene has CDR1 MNHEY and CDR2 SVGAGI. CDR3: CASSYISGVRNTEAFF. The CDR3 DNA is TGTGCCAGCAGTTACATTTCAGGGGTGCGTAACACTGAAGCTTTCTTT.

This clonotype showed up just a few times. The V and J genes are TRBV25-1 and TRBJ2-7; either TRBD1 or TRBD2 may supply D (5 bases each). This CDR3 has 14 residues. V lost 8 bases, J lost 3 bases, and 17 bases lay in between. Germline V gives CDR1 MGHDK, CDR2 SYGVNS. CDR3 amino acids: CASVAPGTDYEQYF. CDR3 sequence (DNA): TGTGCCAGCGTCGCTCCCGGGACGGACTACGAGCAGTACTTC.

The rearrangement links TRBV12-3 or TRBV12-4 to TRBJ1-5, with 9 nucleotides matching TRBD1. The V gene end was trimmed by 5 bases and the J gene end by 6 bases; junction bases not matched to a gene: 8. This CDR3 is built from 15 residues. CDR3 nucleotides: TGTGCCAGCAGTCCGGACAGGGGAGGGAGTCAGCCCCAGCATTTT. Its translation: CASSPDRGGSQPQHF.

J is TRBJ2-4 and V is TRBV28, with D perhaps TRBD2 (5 bases). The CDR3 is 16 amino acids. V lost 7 bases and J lost 0, with 16 bases in between. Germline CDR1 reads MDHEN; CDR2 reads SYDVKM. CDR3 sequence (DNA): TGTGCCAGCACCCCCTCTCGCGGGTTAGCCAAAAACATTCAGTACTTC. Amino acid sequence: CASTPSRGLAKNIQYF.

This clonotype appeared a few times. The chain links TRBV7-2 to TRBJ2-5; weak D call: TRBD1 (6 bases). Trimming stripped 5 bases from V and 2 bases from J, with 15 bases between. The germline CDR1 and CDR2 sequences are SGHTA and FQGNSA. This CDR3 has 15 amino acids. The CDR3 loop is CASSPRQETQETQYF. The DNA for the CDR3 is TGTGCCAGCAGCCCCCGACAGGAGACTCAAGAGACCCAGTACTTC.

This clonotype was seen a handful of times. The chain recombines TRBV6-1 with TRBJ2-1; 8 bases are a match to TRBD1. CDR3 length equals 17 residues. CDR1 is MNHNS and CDR2 is SASEGT in the germline V gene. After removal of 1 base from V and 7 bases from J, the junction contained 12 bases not matched to a gene. CDR3 residues: CASSEEISQGAWNEQFF. DNA for the CDR3: TGTGCCAGCAGTGAAGAGATATCCCAGGGGGCGTGGAATGAGCAGTTCTTC.

This clonotype turned up a few times. This chain connects TRBV18 to TRBJ1-4; D is possibly TRBD1 (5 bases). Trimming took 0 bases from V and 4 from J, leaving 21 bases between them. The CDR3 consists of 19 residues. CDR1 and CDR2 from the germline V gene are KGHSH and LQKENI. For the CDR3, the DNA is TGTGCCAGCTCACCACCCGTCAGGGACGTTTGGCGGATTAATGAAAAACTGTTTTTT. Translating gives CASSPPVRDVWRINEKLFF.

This clonotype has more than one count but fewer than ten. The chain combines TRBV5-1 with TRBJ2-3; a weak D match, TRBD2 (6 bases). The germline gives CDR1 SGHRS, CDR2 YFSETQ. V lost 3 bases and J lost 3, with 14 bases in between. The CDR3 has 15 residues. The CDR3 DNA reads TGCGCCAGCAGCTGGGGACTCGCCCAGACAGATACGCAGTATTTT. This gives the protein CASSWGLAQTDTQYF.

There are many counts of this clonotype. The chain combines TRBV10-3 with TRBJ1-6; no reliable D call. Trimming left V 6 bases short and J 13 bases short, with 16 bases between. Germline loops: CDR1 ENHRY, CDR2 SYGVKD. The CDR3 is 13 residues long. CDR3 coding DNA: TGTGCCATCAGGGAGGATGGAGGCTCGCCCCTCCACTTT. Translation gives CAIREDGGSPLHF.

The chain joins TRBV27 to TRBJ2-5, with 8 nucleotides matching TRBD2. The CDR3 length is 15 residues. Germline V gene data show CDR1 as MNHEY and CDR2 as SMNVEV (reference sequence). The V segment lost 5 bases and the J segment 5 bases; nucleotides outside the gene matches: 10. DNA for the CDR3: TGTGCCAGCAGTCCGCTCGCGGGAGGCGGGGAGACCCAGTACTTC. Amino acid sequence: CASSPLAGGGETQYF.

This chain connects TRBV24-1 to TRBJ2-1, with D possibly matching TRBD2 (7 bases). The CDR3 runs 12 residues. The V gene lost 7 bases and the J gene lost 9 bases, with 12 bases spanning the gap. Germline V gene data show CDR1 as KGHDR and CDR2 as SFDVKD. The CDR3 protein is CATRGGGIEQFF. Here the CDR3 DNA reads TGTGCCACCAGGGGGGGGGGCATTGAGCAGTTCTTC.

V usage is TRBV9 and J usage is TRBJ2-7; perhaps TRBD2 as D (7 bases). CDR1 and CDR2 (germline): SGDLS, YYNGEE. This CDR3 is 15 amino acids long. V was shortened by 0 bases and J by 0 bases, with 10 bases between the two germline ends. CDR3 region: CASSVEGGGSYEQYF. The CDR3 nucleotides read TGTGCCAGCAGCGTAGAAGGGGGGGGCTCCTACGAGCAGTACTTC.

The chain employs TRBV4-3 and TRBJ2-6, with D unclear. This CDR3 spans 17 amino acids. Germline V gene lookup returns CDR1 LGHNA and CDR2 YSLEER. Trimming took 2 bases from V and 4 from J, leaving 15 bases between them. CDR3 DNA sequence: TGCGCCAGCAGCCAAAAGGGAAGGGTAAACGGGGCCAACGTCCTGACTTTC. Translation gives CASSQKGRVNGANVLTF.

The chain is built from TRBV6-5 and TRBJ2-5, with 7 bases matching TRBD2. Per the germline V gene, CDR1 is MNHEY and CDR2 is SVGAGI. The CDR3 is made up of 14 amino acids. V lost 2 bases, J lost 5 bases, and 5 bases stayed unmatched. The CDR3 DNA reads as TGTGCCAGCAGTTACCGGGGAGGGTTGGAGACCCAGTACTTC. This gives the protein CASSYRGGLETQYF.

The chain uses TRBV27 and TRBJ1-2; 9 bases map to TRBD1. V lost 4 bases to trimming and J lost 8 bases; unmatched junction nucleotides: 11. Germline loops: CDR1 MNHEY, CDR2 SMNVEV (reference sequence). The CDR3 consists of 15 residues. The CDR3: CASSSWTGERVGYTF. The CDR3 bases are TGTGCCAGCAGTTCCTGGACAGGGGAGAGGGTAGGCTACACCTTC.

This chain uses TRBV20-1 with TRBJ2-7; D is possibly TRBD1 (6 bases). CDR3 size: 17 residues. V lost 0 bases and J lost 1, with 19 bases in between. Germline values: CDR1 DFQATT, CDR2 SNEGSKA (reference sequence). The CDR3 is CSARESSGVPLSYEQYF. DNA of the CDR3: TGCAGTGCTAGAGAAAGCTCAGGGGTACCCTTATCCTACGAGCAGTACTTC.

This clonotype appeared a few times. V and J are TRBV7-9 and TRBJ1-1; D gene ambiguous. CDR1 and CDR2 from the germline V gene are SEHNR and FQNEAQ (reference sequence). V lost 4 bases to trimming and J lost 4 bases, with 19 bases between them. The CDR3 is 16 amino acids. In DNA, the CDR3 is TGTGCCAGCAGCTCCACAGAGCCTATTTTTGGCACTGAAGCTTTCTTT. It specifies CASSSTEPIFGTEAFF.

This clonotype appeared many times. The chain recombines TRBV11-3 with TRBJ2-1; the match to TRBD2 covers 8 bases. Germline CDR1 SGHNT, CDR2 YENEEA. V shed 0 bases, J shed 1 base, and the junction held 8 bases outside the gene matches. This CDR3 contains 18 residues. The CDR3 bases are TGTGCCAGCAGCTTAGATACTGGCGGGAGGCTTTCCTACAATGAGCAGTTCTTC. Amino acids: CASSLDTGGRLSYNEQFF.

In this sample, this clonotype turned up a few times. V gene TRBV10-2 combines with J gene TRBJ2-7; D remains unclear. V lost 4 bases and J lost 1, with 14 bases in between. This CDR3 contains 15 residues. Per the germline V gene, CDR1 is WSHSY and CDR2 is SAAADI. Here the CDR3 reads CASSGQEDGSYEQYF. CDR3 bases: TGCGCCAGCAGTGGCCAGGAAGATGGATCCTACGAGCAGTACTTC.

This chain joins TRBV12-3 or TRBV12-4 and TRBJ2-7; a possible D gene is TRBD2 (6 bases). CDR3 size: 15 residues. Deletions cut 2 bases from V and 2 bases from J, with 13 bases between. The CDR3 nucleotides read TGTGCCAGCAGTTTAATGGCGGGACTCCCCTACGAGCAGTACTTC. Amino acid sequence: CASSLMAGLPYEQYF.

V gene TRBV14 combines with J gene TRBJ2-1; 9 nucleotides match TRBD2. The V and J ends lost 4 bases and 2 bases, in that order; junction bases with no gene match: 6. The germline V gene has CDR1 SGHDN and CDR2 FVKESK. The CDR3 is 16 residues long. This CDR3 is CASSPTGGGAYNEQFF. In DNA, the CDR3 is TGTGCCAGCAGCCCGACGGGCGGGGGGGCCTACAATGAGCAGTTCTTC.

This clonotype has only a few counts. A much bigger clone sits one base away, suggesting this may be a read error. CDR3 protein: CSAREIAKNIQYF. CDR3 sequence (DNA): TGCAGTGCTAGAGAAATAGCCAAAAACATTCAGTACTTC. The rearrangement links TRBV20-1 to TRBJ2-4; no reliable D call. This CDR3 comprises 13 residues. CDR1 is DFQATT, CDR2 SNEGSKA, per germline (reference sequence). Trimming removed 0 bases at V and 0 bases at J, with 3 bases between.